The T cell receptor beta chain described here comes from a study of cytomegalovirus exposure and HLA in healthy donors. Germline CDR1 and CDR2: MGHRA and YSYEKL. CDR3 size: 19 residues. V lost 2 bases and J 2 bases, leaving 25 bases between the germline ends. The PCR used 60 Vbeta and 13 Jbeta primers. The repertoire was sequenced with immunoSEQ multiplex PCR; TCRdb's copy has only in-frame clones and lacks some. This table holds some 200,000 clones, around three quarters found once. This chain connects TRBV4-1 to TRBJ2-7; a weak D match, TRBD2 (6 bases). The receptor comes from a young woman in good health and CMV-seronegative. Sequenced input: PBMCs. The CDR3 here is CASSQQGLDSGLGTYEQYF. The CDR3 DNA reads TGCGCCAGCAGCCAACAAGGTCTGGATAGCGGCCTTGGGACCTACGAGCAGTACTTC.